This TCR beta chain was found in a study of post-analysis software for immune sequencing data. Study as a whole: The courses of disease that were included comprised relapsing-remitting, secondary progressive and progressive-relapsing multiple sclerosis.

In the case of this clonotype: What it recognizes is unknown.

Prepared libraries of TCR beta cDNA carried unique molecular identifiers. TCRdb independently ran MiXCR on the PCR reads; one entry per CDR3 protein. This table holds roughly 400,000 distinct CDR3 sequences, roughly 40% found once. Points from the study as a whole: Controls significantly exceeded multiple sclerosis patients in normalized Chao1 diversity. There were several TRBV segments more frequent in patients than controls, and TRBV5-6, TRBV5-1 and TRBV20-1 were among them.

In germline, CDR1 is LGHNA, CDR2 YSLEER. CDR3 size: 15 residues. J gave up 4 bases and V 2 bases, and 8 bases lay outside the gene matches. Sequenced material: blood. J is TRBJ2-7 and V is TRBV4-3; 7 nucleotides line up with TRBD2. The receptor comes from a girl aged 2-10 years with multiple sclerosis. The CDR3 loop is CASSQFSGLIYEQYF. In DNA form, the CDR3 reads TGCGCCAGCAGCCAATTTTCGGGACTAATATACGAGCAGTACTTC.